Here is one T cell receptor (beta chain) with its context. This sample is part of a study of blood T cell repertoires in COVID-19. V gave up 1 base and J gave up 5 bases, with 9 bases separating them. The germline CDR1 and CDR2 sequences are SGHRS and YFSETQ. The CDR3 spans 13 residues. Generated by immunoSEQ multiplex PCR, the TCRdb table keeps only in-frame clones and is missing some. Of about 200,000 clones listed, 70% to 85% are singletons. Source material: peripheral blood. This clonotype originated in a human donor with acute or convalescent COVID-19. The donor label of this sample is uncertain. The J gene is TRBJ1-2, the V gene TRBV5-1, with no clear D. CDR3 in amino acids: CASSLSPEYGYTF. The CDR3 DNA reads TGCGCCAGCAGCTTGAGTCCGGAGTATGGCTACACCTTC.